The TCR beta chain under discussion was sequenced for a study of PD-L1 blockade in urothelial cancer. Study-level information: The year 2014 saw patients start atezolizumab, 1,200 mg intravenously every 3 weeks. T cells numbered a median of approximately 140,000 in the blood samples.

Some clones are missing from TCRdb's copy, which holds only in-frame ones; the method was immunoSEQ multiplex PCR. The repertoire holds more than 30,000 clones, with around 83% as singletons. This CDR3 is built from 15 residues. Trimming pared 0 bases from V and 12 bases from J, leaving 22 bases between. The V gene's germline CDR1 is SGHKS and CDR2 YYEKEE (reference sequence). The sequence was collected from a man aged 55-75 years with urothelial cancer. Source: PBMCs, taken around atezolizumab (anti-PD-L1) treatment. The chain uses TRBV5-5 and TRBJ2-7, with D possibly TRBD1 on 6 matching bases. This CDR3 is CASSLGQAVARRRYF. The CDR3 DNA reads TGTGCCAGCAGCTTGGGACAGGCGGTGGCTCGACGACGGTACTTC.